Listed below are T cell receptor beta chains from one sample, sequenced in a study of T cell changes during pregnancy in multiple sclerosis. Produced via immunoSEQ multiplex PCR; TCRdb's table is partial and in-frame only. The repertoire holds about 46,000 clones, with approximately 90% as singletons. The sample here was CD8+ T cells from peripheral blood mononuclear cells, taken in the second trimester of pregnancy. Receptors were obtained from a female donor with multiple sclerosis, enrolled in a pregnancy study. The CDR3 runs from the conserved cysteine through the conserved F or W. D genes are given only for firm matches. Expanded clones get a size class; other rows say once, few or many, or leave the size out.

-,TRBJ2-7,TRBV14,TRBD1,CASSQAGQGSYEQYF,TGTGCCAGCAGCCAAGCAGGACAGGGGAGCTACGAGCAGTACTTC
-,TRBJ2-7,TRBV4-1,TRBD2,CASSQDPGGTSYEQYF,TGCGCCAGCAGCCAAGATCCGGGGGGGACCTCCTACGAGCAGTACTTC
-,TRBJ1-1,TRBV5-4,TRBD1,CASGRGRTEAFF,TGTGCCAGCGGCAGGGGGCGCACTGAAGCTTTCTTT
-,TRBJ1-6,TRBV5-6,-,CASSWGGPNSPLHF,TGTGCCAGCAGCTGGGGGGGACCCAATTCACCCCTCCACTTT
-,TRBJ2-1,TRBV5-1,-,CASRGVGSYNEQFF,TGCGCCAGCAGGGGAGTAGGCTCCTACAATGAGCAGTTCTTC
once,TRBJ2-7,TRBV27,TRBD2,CASSSLLAGTYEQYF,TGTGCCAGCAGTTCTTTACTAGCGGGTACCTACGAGCAGTACTTC
-,TRBJ2-7,TRBV27,-,CASSSSRSTYEQYF,TGTGCCAGCAGTTCATCGCGATCCACCTACGAGCAGTACTTC
-,TRBJ1-1,TRBV2,-,CASLEEMTEAFF,TGTGCCAGCCTAGAGGAAATGACTGAAGCTTTCTTT
-,TRBJ1-2,TRBV6-5,-,CATAQINYGYTF,TGTGCCACTGCACAGATTAACTATGGCTACACCTTC
-,TRBJ2-1,TRBV4-1,TRBD1,CASSQESGGGNEQFF,TGCGCCAGCAGCCAAGAATCAGGGGGCGGGAATGAGCAGTTCTTC
few,TRBJ1-1,TRBV4-1,TRBD1,CASSQVPGQMNTEAFF,TGCGCCAGCAGCCAAGTACCGGGACAGATGAACACTGAAGCTTTCTTT
large,TRBJ2-3,TRBV6-4,TRBD2,CASSEASGGAADTQYF,TGTGCCAGCAGTGAGGCTAGCGGGGGGGCCGCTGATACGCAGTATTTT
-,TRBJ1-5,TRBV7-9,-,CASSSGNQPQHF,TGTGCCAGCAGCTCGGGAAATCAGCCCCAGCATTTT
-,TRBJ2-6,TRBV6-6,-,CASSTTGANVLTF,TGTGCCAGCAGTACTACTGGGGCCAACGTCCTGACTTTC
-,TRBJ1-1,TRBV11-2,TRBD1,CASSRGGQGKRTEAFF,TGTGCCAGCAGCCGGGGGGGACAGGGTAAAAGAACTGAAGCTTTCTTT
-,TRBJ2-7,TRBV5-1,TRBD2,CASSLWGGYEQYF,TGCGCCAGCAGCTTGTGGGGGGGCTACGAGCAGTACTTC
-,TRBJ2-7,TRBV6-1,-,CASSVYGAYEQYF,TGTGCCAGCAGTGTCTACGGGGCCTACGAGCAGTACTTC
-,TRBJ2-3,TRBV10-3,-,CAISGPPRGTSTDTQYF,TGTGCCATCAGTGGCCCACCCCGCGGGACTAGCACAGATACGCAGTATTTT
-,TRBJ2-7,TRBV27,TRBD1,CASSSYQGARRHEQYF,TGTGCCAGCAGTTCCTATCAGGGGGCGAGGAGGCACGAGCAGTACTTC
once,TRBJ1-5,TRBV27,TRBD1,CASTRKRGPYSNQPQHF,TGTGCCAGCACGCGGAAGAGGGGGCCGTATTCCAATCAGCCCCAGCATTTT
once,TRBJ1-2,TRBV19,-,CASSISDYYGYTF,TGTGCCAGTAGTATATCAGACTACTATGGCTACACCTTC
-,TRBJ2-1,TRBV6-6,TRBD2,CASRLGSGGAYEQFF,TGTGCCAGCAGACTAGGGAGCGGGGGGGCCTATGAGCAGTTCTTC
once,TRBJ1-2,TRBV2,-,CASSGSDGNSNYGYTF,TGTGCCAGCAGTGGGTCCGACGGGAATTCTAACTATGGCTACACCTTC
once,TRBJ2-7,TRBV5-4,TRBD2,CASSLELAGSYEQYF,TGTGCCAGCAGCTTGGAACTAGCGGGCTCCTACGAGCAGTACTTC
-,TRBJ2-1,TRBV5-4,TRBD2,CASSSPERGYNEQFF,TGTGCCAGCAGCAGTCCTGAGCGGGGCTACAATGAGCAGTTCTTC
-,TRBJ2-7,TRBV10-3,TRBD1,CAITGDSSYEQYF,TGTGCCATCACCGGGGACAGCTCCTACGAGCAGTACTTC
-,TRBJ2-3,TRBV25-1,TRBD2,CASSGGGTDTQYF,TGTGCCTCTAGCGGGGGGGGCACAGATACGCAGTATTTT
-,TRBJ1-2,TRBV2,TRBD1,CASRGRQGAYGYTF,TGTGCCAGCAGGGGAAGACAGGGGGCCTATGGCTACACCTTC
-,TRBJ2-3,TRBV10-3,TRBD2,CAIGTSGSTDTQYF,TGTGCCATCGGGACTAGCGGGTCCACAGATACGCAGTATTTT
-,TRBJ1-2,TRBV4-1,-,CASSQARGGYGYTF,TGCGCCAGCAGCCAAGCCAGGGGTGGGTATGGCTACACCTTC
once,TRBJ2-7,TRBV9,-,CASSVVAGGLYEQYF,TGTGCCAGCAGCGTAGTGGCGGGCGGACTCTACGAGCAGTACTTC
-,TRBJ2-1,TRBV19,-,CASSVGLYNEQFF,TGTGCCAGTAGCGTGGGACTTTACAATGAGCAGTTCTTC